This T cell receptor (beta chain) was captured by sequencing in a study of STAT5B mutations in CD4+ large granular lymphocyte leukemia. TCRdb keeps only in-frame clones here, not all; method: immunoSEQ multiplex PCR. In the table there are 30,000 to 40,000 clones, less than 70% of which are singletons. Comments on this clone: Its antigen is unknown.

This CDR3 comprises 14 residues. V was clipped by 1 base and J by 12 bases, with 17 bases between them. Germline assignment: CDR1 SGHNT and CDR2 YYREEE (reference sequence). Whole-study results and caveats: 8/27 top patient clones versus 2/35 control clones were TRBV06-family.

The specimen sequenced was CD4+ T cells from blood buffy coats. The TCR originated in a human donor in good health. The chain links TRBV5-4 to TRBJ2-4; D might be TRBD2 (5 bases). The CDR3 DNA is TGTGCCAGCAGCTTGAAGGGAGTGGAGTATACTCAGTACTTC. The encoded protein is CASSLKGVEYTQYF.